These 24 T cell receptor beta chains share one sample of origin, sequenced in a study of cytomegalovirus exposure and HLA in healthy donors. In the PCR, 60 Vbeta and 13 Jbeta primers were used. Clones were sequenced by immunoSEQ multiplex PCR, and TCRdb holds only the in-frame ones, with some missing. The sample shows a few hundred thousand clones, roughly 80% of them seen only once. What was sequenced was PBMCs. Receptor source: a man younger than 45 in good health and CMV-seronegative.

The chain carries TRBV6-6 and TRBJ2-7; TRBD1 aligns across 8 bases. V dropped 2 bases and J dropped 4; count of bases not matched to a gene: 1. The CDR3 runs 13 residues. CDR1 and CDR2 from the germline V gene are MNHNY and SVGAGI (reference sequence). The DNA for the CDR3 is TGTGCCAGCAGTTACGACAGGGGTTACGAGCAGTACTTC. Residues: CASSYDRGYEQYF.

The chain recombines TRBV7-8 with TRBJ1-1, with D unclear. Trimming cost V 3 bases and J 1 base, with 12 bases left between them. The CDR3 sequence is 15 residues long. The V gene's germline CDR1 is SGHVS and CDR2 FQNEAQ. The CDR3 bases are TGTGCCAGCAGCTTTCTGGGCGAAAAGAACACTGAAGCTTTCTTT. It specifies CASSFLGEKNTEAFF.

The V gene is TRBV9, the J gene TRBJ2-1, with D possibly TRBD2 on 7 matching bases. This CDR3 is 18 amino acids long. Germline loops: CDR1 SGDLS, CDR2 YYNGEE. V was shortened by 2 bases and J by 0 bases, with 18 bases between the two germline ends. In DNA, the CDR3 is TGTGCCAGCAGCGTTGTAGTGGGGGGGCGTGGCTCCTACAATGAGCAGTTCTTC. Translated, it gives CASSVVVGGRGSYNEQFF.

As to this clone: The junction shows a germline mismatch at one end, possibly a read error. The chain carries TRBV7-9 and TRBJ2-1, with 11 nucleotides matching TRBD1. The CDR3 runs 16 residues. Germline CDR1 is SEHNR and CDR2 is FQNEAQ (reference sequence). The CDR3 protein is CSSSLGGTGGYNEQFF. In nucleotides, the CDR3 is TGTTCCAGCAGCTTAGGTGGGACAGGGGGATACAATGAGCAGTTCTTC.

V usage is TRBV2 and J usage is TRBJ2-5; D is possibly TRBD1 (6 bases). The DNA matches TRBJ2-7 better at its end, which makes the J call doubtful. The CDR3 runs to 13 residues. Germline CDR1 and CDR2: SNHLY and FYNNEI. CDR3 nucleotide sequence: TGTGCCAGCAGTGTAGGACAGATCTACGAGCAGTACTTC. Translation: CASSVGQIYEQYF.

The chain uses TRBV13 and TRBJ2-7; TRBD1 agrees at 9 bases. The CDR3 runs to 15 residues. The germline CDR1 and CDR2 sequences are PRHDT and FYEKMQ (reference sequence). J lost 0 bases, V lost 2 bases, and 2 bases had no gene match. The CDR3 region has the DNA TGTGCCAGCAGCTTAACAGGGGGCTACTCCTACGAGCAGTACTTC. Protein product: CASSLTGGYSYEQYF.

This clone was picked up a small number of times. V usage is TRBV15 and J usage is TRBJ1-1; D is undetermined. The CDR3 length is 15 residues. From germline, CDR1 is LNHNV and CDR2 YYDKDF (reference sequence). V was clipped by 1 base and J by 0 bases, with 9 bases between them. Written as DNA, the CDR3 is TGTGCCACCAGCAGAGTCCCACAGCTGAACACTGAAGCTTTCTTT. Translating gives CATSRVPQLNTEAFF.

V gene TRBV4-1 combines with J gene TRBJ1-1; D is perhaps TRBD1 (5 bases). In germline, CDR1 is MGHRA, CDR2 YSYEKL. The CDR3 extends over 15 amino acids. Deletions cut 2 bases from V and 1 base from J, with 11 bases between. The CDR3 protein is CASSQRLQGNTEAFF. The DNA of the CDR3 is TGCGCCAGCAGCCAACGCTTGCAGGGGAACACTGAAGCTTTCTTT.

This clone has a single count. CDR3 in DNA: TGTGCCAGCAGCTTAGAAGCGTTGAGCACAGATACGCAGTATTTT. This codes for CASSLEALSTDTQYF. The chain employs TRBV7-2 and TRBJ2-3; the D is unclear. Germline V gene sequence: CDR1 SGHTA, CDR2 FQGNSA. V dropped 1 base and J dropped 0 bases, with 8 bases sitting between them. This CDR3 comprises 15 residues.

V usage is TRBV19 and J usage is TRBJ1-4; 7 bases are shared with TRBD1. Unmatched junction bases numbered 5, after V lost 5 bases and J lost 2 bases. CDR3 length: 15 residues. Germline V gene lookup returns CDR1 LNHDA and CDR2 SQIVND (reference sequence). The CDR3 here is CASSLEGQTNEKLFF. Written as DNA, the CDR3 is TGTGCCAGTAGTCTCGAGGGACAGACTAATGAAAAACTGTTTTTT.

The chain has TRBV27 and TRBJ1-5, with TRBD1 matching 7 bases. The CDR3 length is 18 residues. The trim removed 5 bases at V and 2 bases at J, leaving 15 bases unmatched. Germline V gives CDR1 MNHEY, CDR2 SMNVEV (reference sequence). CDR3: CASSPRQGQQRGNQPQHF. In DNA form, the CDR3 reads TGTGCCAGCAGTCCCAGACAGGGCCAACAGCGCGGCAATCAGCCCCAGCATTTT.

The CDR3 protein is CASSEEGNTEAFF. The CDR3 DNA reads as TGTGCCAGCAGTGAGGAGGGAAACACTGAAGCTTTCTTT. The chain combines TRBV2 with TRBJ1-1; D uncertain. Germline V CDR1 and CDR2: SNHLY, FYNNEI. The V gene lost 3 bases and the J gene lost 2 bases, with 7 bases spanning the gap. The length of the CDR3 is 13 residues. Filled out from reference TRBV2 and TRBJ1-1, the complete variable domain reads EPEVTQTPSHQVTQMGQEVILRCVPISNHLYFYWYRQILGQKVEFLVSFYNNEISEKSEIFDDQFSVERPDGSNFTLKIRSTKLEDSAMYFCASSEEGNTEAFFGQGTRLTVV.

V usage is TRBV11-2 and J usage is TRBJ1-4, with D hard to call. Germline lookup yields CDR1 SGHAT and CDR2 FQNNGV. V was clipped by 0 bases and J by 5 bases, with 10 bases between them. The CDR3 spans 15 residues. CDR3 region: CASSLDQLLNEKLFF. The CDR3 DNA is TGTGCCAGCAGCTTAGATCAGTTGTTAAATGAAAAACTGTTTTTT.

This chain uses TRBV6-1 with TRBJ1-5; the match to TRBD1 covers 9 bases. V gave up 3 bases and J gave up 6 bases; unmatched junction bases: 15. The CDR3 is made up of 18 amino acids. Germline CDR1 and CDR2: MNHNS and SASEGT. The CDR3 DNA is TGTGCCAGCAGTGATGGTGGCGTCGGGACAGGGAGAACTCAGCCCCAGCATTTT. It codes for CASSDGGVGTGRTQPQHF.

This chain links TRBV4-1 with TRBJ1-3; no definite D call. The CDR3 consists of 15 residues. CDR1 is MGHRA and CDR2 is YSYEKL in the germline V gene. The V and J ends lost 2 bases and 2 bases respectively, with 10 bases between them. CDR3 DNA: TGCGCCAGCAGCCAATCCCGCGGGGCTGGAAACACCATATATTTT. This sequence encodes CASSQSRGAGNTIYF.

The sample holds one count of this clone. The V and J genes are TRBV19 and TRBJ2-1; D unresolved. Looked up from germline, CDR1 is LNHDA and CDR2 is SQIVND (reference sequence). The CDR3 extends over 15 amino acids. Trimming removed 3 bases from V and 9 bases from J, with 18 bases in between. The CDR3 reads CASSIVATFGPEQFF. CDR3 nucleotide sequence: TGTGCCAGTAGTATCGTGGCGACATTCGGTCCTGAGCAGTTCTTC.

CDR3 DNA: TGCAGCGTGTGGGGACTAGCGGGGGGGGCGGGGACCCAGTACTTC. Translated: CSVWGLAGGAGTQYF. The chain joins TRBV29-1 to TRBJ2-5, with 16 bases matching TRBD2. V was pared by 6 bases and J by 7 bases, with 8 bases of the junction left unmatched. This CDR3 region has 15 residues. Germline V gene data show CDR1 as SQVTM and CDR2 as ANQGSEA.

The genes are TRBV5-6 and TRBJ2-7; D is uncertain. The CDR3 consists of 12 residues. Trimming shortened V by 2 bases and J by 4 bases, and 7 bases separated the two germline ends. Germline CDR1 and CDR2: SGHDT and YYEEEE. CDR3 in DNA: TGTGCCAGCAGCTTTGAACAGTACGAGCAGTACTTC. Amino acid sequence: CASSFEQYEQYF.

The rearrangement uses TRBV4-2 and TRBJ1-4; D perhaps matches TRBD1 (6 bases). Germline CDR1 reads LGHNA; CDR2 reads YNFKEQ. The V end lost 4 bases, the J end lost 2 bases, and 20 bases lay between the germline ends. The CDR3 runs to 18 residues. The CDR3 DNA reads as TGTGCCAGCAGCCCACGGAGGGGGGGCCTTGCTACTAATGAAAAACTGTTTTTT. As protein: CASSPRRGGLATNEKLFF.

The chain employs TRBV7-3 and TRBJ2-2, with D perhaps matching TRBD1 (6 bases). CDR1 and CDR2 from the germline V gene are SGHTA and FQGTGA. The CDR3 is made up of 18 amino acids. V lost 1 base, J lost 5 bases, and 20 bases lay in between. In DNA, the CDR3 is TGTGCCAGCAGCTTAAATGGTAGGACAGATCGGATTACCGGGGAGCTGTTTTTT. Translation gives CASSLNGRTDRITGELFF.

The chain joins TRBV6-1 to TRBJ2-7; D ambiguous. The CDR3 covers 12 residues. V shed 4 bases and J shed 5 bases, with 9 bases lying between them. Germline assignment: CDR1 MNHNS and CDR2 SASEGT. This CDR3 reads CASSGRVDEQYF. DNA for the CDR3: TGTGCCAGCAGTGGTCGAGTTGACGAGCAGTACTTC.

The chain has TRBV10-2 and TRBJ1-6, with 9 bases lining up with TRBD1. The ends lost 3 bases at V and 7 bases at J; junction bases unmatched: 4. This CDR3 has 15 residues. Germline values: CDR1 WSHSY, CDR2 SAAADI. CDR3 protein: CASSDGGTGNSPLHF. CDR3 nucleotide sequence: TGCGCCAGCAGTGATGGGGGGACAGGGAATTCACCCCTCCACTTT.

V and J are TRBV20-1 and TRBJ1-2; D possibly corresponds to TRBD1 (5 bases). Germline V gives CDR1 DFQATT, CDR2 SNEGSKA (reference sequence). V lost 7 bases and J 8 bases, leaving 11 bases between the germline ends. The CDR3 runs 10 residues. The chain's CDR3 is CSGGGIGYTF. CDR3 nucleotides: TGCAGTGGGGGGGGGATCGGCTACACCTTC.

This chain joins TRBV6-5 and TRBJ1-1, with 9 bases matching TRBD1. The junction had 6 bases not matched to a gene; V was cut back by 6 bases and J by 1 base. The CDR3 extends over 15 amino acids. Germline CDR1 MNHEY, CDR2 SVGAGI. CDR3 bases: TGTGCCAGCAGATCGGGACAGGGCCCGAACACTGAAGCTTTCTTT. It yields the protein CASRSGQGPNTEAFF.